One sample yielded the 5 T cell receptor beta chains listed below, sequenced in a study of T cells in Graves' hyperthyroidism and ophthalmopathy. Amplification of TCR beta CDR3 regions was performed using RNA transcripts as template. The TCR CDR3 first-round RT-PCR relied on the HTBI primer set. TCRdb analysed the multiplex PCR reads with MiXCR anew, one entry per CDR3 protein. Among approximately 510,000 distinct CDR3 sequences listed, 46% were seen once. Specimen: peripheral blood or thyroid tissue (not recorded which). The receptors here all came from an adult woman with Graves' disease, either hyperthyroidism or ophthalmopathy (not recorded which).

This clonotype was seen ten or more times. The chain joins TRBV7-8 to TRBJ1-2; perhaps TRBD1 as D (5 bases). Germline CDR1 SGHVS, CDR2 FQNEAQ. The CDR3 covers 17 residues. Trimming removed 7 bases from V and 7 bases from J, with 28 bases in between. This chain's CDR3 is CASTPLNPGTESSGYTF. The CDR3, as DNA: TGTGCCAGCACCCCTCTCAACCCCGGGACGGAGAGCTCTGGCTACACCTTC.

The V and J genes are TRBV29-1 and TRBJ1-2; D uncertain. V lost 7 bases and J lost 7, with 16 bases in between. The germline V gene encodes CDR1 SQVTM and CDR2 ANQGSEA. The CDR3 is 12 amino acids. The CDR3 region has the DNA TGCAGCGCTGACCCTAGTCTGTCTGGCTACACCTTC. It specifies CSADPSLSGYTF.

This clonotype was found a few times. J is TRBJ1-2 and V is TRBV3-1; 7 bases map to TRBD1. Germline V lookup: CDR1 LGHDT, CDR2 YNNKEL (reference sequence). There are 15 residues in the CDR3. The trim removed 0 bases at V and 6 bases at J, leaving 7 bases unmatched. CDR3 protein: CASSQDVTGVHGYTF. The CDR3 DNA reads TGTGCCAGCAGCCAAGATGTTACAGGGGTGCATGGCTACACCTTC.

In this sample, this clonotype turned up many times. V and J are TRBV6-6 and TRBJ1-5; weak D call: TRBD1 (5 bases). CDR1 is MNHNY, CDR2 SVGAGI, per germline (reference sequence). V was trimmed by 6 bases and J by 6 bases, leaving 21 bases between them. CDR3 length: 16 amino acids. The CDR3: CASRSLGGTATQPQHF. The CDR3 DNA is TGTGCCAGCAGATCGTTGGGGGGGACGGCAACTCAGCCCCAGCATTTT.

The J gene is TRBJ1-1, the V gene TRBV7-6; TRBD1 agrees at 9 bases. Trimming removed 8 bases from V and 0 bases from J; junction bases left unmatched: 10. Germline CDR1 is SGHVS and CDR2 is FNYEAQ. The CDR3 totals 16 residues. CDR3 coding DNA: TGTGCCAGCCCACGGACAGGGGTTCTCGTGAACACTGAAGCTTTCTTT. Translated, it gives CASPRTGVLVNTEAFF.